This T cell receptor beta chain was sequenced during a study of CD8+ T cells in alopecia areata. Per the germline V gene, CDR1 is SGHDT and CDR2 is YYEEEE. CDR3 length: 12 amino acids. Trimming removed 2 bases from V and 5 bases from J, with 2 bases in between. cDNA prepared by RNA extraction and subsequent reverse transcription served as the template for sequencing. TCRdb's copy holds only in-frame clones and misses some; the assay was immunoSEQ multiplex PCR. In the table there are about 150,000 clones, roughly 58% of which are singletons. The source material was CD8+ T cells sorted from blood. The sequence was collected from a human donor in good health. The chain combines TRBV5-6 with TRBJ2-6; D is uncertain. The CDR3 coding sequence is TGTGCCAGCAGCTTCAGGGCCAACGTCCTGACTTTC. Translated, it gives CASSFRANVLTF.